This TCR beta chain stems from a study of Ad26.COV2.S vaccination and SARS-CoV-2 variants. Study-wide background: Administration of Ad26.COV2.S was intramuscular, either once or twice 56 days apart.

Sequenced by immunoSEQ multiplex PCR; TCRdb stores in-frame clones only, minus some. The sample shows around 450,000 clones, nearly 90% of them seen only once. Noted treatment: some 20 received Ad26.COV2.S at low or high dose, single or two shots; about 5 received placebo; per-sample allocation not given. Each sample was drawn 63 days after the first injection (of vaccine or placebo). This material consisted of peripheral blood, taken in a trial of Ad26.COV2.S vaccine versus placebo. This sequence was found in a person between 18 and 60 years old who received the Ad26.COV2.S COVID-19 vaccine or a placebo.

The CDR3 DNA follows: TGTGCCAGCAGCGGGGGGACCTATGGCTACACCTTC. Its protein is CASSGGTYGYTF. V and J are TRBV7-9 and TRBJ1-2; perhaps TRBD1 as D (5 bases). This CDR3 is built from 12 residues. CDR1 SEHNR and CDR2 FQNEAQ come from the germline V gene (reference sequence). Trimming took 5 bases from V and 4 from J, leaving 8 bases between them.